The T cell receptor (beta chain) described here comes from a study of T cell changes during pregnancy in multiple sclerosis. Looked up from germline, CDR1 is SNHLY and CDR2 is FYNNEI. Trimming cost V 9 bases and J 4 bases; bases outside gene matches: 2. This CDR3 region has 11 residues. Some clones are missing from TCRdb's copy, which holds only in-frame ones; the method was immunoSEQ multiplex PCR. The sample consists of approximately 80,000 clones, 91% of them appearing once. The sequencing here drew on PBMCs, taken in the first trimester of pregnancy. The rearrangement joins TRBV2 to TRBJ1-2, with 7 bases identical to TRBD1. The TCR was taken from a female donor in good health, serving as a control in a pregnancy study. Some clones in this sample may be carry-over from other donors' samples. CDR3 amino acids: CASTGAYGYTF. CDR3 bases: TGTGCCAGTACAGGGGCCTATGGCTACACCTTC.